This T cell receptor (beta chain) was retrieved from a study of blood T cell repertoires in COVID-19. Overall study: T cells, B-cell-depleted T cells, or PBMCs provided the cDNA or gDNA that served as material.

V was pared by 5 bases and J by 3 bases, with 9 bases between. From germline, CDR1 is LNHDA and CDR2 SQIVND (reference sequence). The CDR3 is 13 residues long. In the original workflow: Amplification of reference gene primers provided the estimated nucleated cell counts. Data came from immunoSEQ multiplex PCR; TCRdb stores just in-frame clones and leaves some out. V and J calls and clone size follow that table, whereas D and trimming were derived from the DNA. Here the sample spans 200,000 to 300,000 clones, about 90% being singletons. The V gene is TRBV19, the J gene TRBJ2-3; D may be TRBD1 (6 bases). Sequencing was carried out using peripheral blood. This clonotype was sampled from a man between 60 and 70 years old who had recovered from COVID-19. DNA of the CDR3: TGTGCCAGTAGTTGGGGGCGGACAGATACGCAGTATTTT. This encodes CASSWGRTDTQYF.